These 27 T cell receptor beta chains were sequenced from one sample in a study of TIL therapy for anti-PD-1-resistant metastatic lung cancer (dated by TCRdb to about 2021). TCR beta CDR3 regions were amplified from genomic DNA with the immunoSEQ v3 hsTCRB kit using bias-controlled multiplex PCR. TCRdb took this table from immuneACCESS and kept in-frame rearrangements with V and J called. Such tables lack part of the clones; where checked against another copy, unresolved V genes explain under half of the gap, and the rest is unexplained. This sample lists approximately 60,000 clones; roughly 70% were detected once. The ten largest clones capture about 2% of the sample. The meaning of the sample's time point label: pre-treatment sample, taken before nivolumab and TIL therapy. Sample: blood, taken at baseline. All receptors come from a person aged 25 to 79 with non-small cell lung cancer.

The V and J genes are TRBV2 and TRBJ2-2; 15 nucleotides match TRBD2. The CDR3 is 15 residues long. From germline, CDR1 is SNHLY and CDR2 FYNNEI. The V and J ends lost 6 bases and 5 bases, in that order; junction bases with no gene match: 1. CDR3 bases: TGTGCCAGCAGGGGACTAGCGGGGGGTACCGGGGAGCTGTTTTTT. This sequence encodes CASRGLAGGTGELFF.

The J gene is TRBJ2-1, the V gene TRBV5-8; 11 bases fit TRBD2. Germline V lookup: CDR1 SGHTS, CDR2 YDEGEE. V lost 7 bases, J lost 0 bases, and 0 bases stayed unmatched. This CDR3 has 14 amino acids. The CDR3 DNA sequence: TGTGCCAGCCTAGCGGGAGGCTCCTACAATGAGCAGTTCTTC. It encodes CASLAGGSYNEQFF.

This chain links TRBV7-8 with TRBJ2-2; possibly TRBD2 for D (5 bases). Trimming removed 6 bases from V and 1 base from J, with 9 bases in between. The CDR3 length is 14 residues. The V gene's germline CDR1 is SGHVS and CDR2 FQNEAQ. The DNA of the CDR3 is TGTGCCAGCAGTCGACGGGGGAACACCGGGGAGCTGTTTTTT. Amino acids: CASSRRGNTGELFF.

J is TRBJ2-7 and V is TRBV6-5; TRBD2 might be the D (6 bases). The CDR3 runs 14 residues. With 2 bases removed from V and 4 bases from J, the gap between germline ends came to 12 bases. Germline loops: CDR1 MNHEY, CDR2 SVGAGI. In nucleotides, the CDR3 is TGTGCCAGCAGTTACCTTGGCGGGAAGTACGAGCAGTACTTC. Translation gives CASSYLGGKYEQYF.

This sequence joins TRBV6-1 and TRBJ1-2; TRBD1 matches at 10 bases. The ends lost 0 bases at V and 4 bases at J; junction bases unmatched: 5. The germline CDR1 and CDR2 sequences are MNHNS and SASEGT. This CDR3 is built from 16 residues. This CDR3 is CASSEASTGGFYGYTF. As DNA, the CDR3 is TGTGCCAGCAGTGAAGCTTCGACAGGGGGCTTCTATGGCTACACCTTC.

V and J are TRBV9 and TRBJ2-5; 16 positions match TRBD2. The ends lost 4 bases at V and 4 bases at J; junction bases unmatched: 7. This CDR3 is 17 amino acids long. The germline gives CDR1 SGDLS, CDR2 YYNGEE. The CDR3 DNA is TGTGCCAGCAGCCCTGGGACTAGCGGGGGGGCCCGAGAGACCCAGTACTTC. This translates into CASSPGTSGGARETQYF.

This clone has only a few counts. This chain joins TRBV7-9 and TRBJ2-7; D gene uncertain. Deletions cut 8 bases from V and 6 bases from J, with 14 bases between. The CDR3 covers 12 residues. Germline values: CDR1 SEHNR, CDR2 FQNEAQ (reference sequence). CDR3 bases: TGTGCCAGCGACCTCCTCCCAGGCGAGCAGTACTTC. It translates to CASDLLPGEQYF.

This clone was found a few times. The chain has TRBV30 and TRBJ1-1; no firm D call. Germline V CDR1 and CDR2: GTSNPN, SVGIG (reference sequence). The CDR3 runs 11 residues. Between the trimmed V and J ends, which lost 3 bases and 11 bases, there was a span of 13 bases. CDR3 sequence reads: CAWSPHRGAFF. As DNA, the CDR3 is TGTGCCTGGAGCCCCCACCGAGGGGCTTTCTTT.

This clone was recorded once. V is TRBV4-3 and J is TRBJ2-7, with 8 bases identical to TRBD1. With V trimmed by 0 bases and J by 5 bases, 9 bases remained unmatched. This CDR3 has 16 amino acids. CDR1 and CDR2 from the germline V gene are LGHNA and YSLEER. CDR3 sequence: CASSQDFWGQVDEQYF. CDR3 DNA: TGCGCCAGCAGCCAAGATTTCTGGGGACAGGTTGACGAGCAGTACTTC.

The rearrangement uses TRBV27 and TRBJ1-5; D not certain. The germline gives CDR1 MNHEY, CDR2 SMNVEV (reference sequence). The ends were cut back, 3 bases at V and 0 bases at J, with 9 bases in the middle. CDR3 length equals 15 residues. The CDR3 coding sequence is TGTGCCAGCAGTTTTTCTTGGGATAGCAATCAGCCCCAGCATTTT. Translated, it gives CASSFSWDSNQPQHF.

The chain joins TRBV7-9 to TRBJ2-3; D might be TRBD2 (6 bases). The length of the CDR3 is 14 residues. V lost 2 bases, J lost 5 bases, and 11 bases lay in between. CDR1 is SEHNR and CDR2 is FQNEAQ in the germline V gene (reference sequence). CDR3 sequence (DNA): TGTGCCAGCAGCTTATCTGGGCGGGGAGATACGCAGTATTTT. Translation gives CASSLSGRGDTQYF.

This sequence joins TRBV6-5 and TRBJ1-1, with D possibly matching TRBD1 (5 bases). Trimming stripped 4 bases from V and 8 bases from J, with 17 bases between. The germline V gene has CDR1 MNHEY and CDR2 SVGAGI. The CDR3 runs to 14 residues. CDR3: CASSSGTAIPEAFF. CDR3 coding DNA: TGTGCCAGCAGTTCCGGGACCGCTATACCCGAAGCTTTCTTT.

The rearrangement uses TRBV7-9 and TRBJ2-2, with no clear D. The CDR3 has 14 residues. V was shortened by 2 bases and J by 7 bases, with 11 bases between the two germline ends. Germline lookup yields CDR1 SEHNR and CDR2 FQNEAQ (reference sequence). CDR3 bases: TGTGCCAGCAGCTTACTGGCCCAGCTCGGGGAGCTGTTTTTT. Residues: CASSLLAQLGELFF.

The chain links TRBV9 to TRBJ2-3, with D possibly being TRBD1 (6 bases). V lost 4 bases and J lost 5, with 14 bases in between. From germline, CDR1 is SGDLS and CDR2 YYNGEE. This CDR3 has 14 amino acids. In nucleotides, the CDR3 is TGTGCCAGCAGCCCAAGAACAGGGATAGATACGCAGTATTTT. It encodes CASSPRTGIDTQYF.

The CDR3 is CASSLVQGAPGNTIYF. CDR3 coding DNA: TGTGCCAGCAGCTTAGTACAGGGGGCGCCTGGAAACACCATATATTTT. V is TRBV7-2 and J is TRBJ1-3, with TRBD1 matching 9 bases. The CDR3 sequence is 16 residues long. CDR1 and CDR2 (germline): SGHTA, FQGNSA. V trimming: 1 base; J trimming: 2 bases; junction bases outside the gene matches: 3.

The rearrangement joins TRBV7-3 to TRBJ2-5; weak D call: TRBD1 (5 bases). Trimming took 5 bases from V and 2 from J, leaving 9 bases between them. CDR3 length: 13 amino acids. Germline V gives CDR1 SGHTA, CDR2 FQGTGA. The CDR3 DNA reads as TGTGCCAGCAGCGTAGACAGACAAGAGACCCAGTACTTC. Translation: CASSVDRQETQYF. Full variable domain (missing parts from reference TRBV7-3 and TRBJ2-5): GAGVSQTPSNKVTEKGKYVELRCDPISGHTALYWYRQSLGQGPEFLIYFQGTGAADDSGLPNDRFFAVRPEGSVSTLKIQRTERGDSAVYLCASSVDRQETQYFGPGTRLLVL.

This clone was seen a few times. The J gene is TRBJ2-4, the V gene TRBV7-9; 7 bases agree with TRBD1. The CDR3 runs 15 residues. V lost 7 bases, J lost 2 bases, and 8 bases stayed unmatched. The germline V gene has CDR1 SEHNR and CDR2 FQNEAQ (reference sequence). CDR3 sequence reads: CASTQTGLTKNIQYF. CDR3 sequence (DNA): TGTGCCAGCACCCAGACAGGGCTAACCAAAAACATTCAGTACTTC.

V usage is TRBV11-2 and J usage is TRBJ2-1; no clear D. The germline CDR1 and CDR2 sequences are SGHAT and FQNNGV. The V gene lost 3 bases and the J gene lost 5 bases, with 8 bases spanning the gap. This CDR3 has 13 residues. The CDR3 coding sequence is TGTGCCAGCAGCTTTCAGCGCCACAATGAGCAGTTCTTC. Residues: CASSFQRHNEQFF.

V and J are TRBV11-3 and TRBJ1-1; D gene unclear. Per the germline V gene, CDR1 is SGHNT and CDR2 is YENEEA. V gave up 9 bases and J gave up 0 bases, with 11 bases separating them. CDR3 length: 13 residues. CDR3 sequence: CASTGFMNTEAFF. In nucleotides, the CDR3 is TGTGCCAGTACGGGGTTCATGAACACTGAAGCTTTCTTT.

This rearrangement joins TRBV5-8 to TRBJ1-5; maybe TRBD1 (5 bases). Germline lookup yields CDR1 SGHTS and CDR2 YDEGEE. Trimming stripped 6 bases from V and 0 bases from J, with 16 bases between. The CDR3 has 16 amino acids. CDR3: CASTLGATNSNQPQHF. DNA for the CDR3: TGTGCCAGCACCCTAGGGGCAACTAATAGCAATCAGCCCCAGCATTTT.

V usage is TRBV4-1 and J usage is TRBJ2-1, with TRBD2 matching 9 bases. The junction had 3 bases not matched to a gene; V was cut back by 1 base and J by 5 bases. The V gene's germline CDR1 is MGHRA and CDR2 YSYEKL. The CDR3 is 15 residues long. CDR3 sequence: CASSQAAGGDNEQFF. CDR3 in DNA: TGCGCCAGCAGCCAAGCAGCGGGAGGCGACAATGAGCAGTTCTTC.

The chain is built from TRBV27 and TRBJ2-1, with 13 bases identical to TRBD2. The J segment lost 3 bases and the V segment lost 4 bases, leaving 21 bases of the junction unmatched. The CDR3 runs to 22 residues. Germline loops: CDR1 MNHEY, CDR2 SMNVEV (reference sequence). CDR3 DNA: TGTGCCAGCAGTTCCCTAATAACCACTAGCGGGAGGGCCTATTCAGACTACAATGAGCAGTTCTTC. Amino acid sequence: CASSSLITTSGRAYSDYNEQFF.

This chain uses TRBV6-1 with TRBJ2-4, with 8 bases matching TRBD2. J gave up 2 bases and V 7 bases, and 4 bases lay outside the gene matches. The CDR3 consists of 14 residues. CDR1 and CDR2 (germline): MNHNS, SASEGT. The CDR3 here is CASIRGGPKNIQYF. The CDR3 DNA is TGTGCCAGCATCCGGGGGGGGCCCAAAAACATTCAGTACTTC.

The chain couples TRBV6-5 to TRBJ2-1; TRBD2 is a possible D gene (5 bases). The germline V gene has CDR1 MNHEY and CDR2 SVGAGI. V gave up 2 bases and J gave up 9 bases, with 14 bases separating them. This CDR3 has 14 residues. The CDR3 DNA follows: TGTGCCAGCAGTTACACCCCCCCTCGGGGTGAGCAGTTCTTC. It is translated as CASSYTPPRGEQFF.

The CDR3 loop reads CASSSWEGAQYF. The CDR3 nucleotides are TGTGCCAGCAGCTCCTGGGAGGGAGCGCAGTATTTT. This rearrangement joins TRBV7-6 to TRBJ2-3, with TRBD2 matching over 7 bases. Germline CDR1 reads SGHVS; CDR2 reads FNYEAQ. This CDR3 is 12 amino acids long. The J segment lost 10 bases and the V segment lost 4 bases, leaving 5 bases of the junction unmatched.

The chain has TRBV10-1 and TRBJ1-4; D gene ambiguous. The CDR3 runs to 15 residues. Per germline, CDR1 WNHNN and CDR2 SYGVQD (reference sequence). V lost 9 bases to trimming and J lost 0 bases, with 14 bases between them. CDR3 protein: CARKSNSATNEKLFF. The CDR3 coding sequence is TGCGCCAGGAAATCGAACAGTGCAACTAATGAAAAACTGTTTTTT.

The CDR3 loop reads CASRLVIEQFF. For the CDR3, the DNA is TGTGCCAGTCGGCTGGTTATAGAGCAGTTCTTC. The chain links TRBV2 to TRBJ2-1; D is uncertain. The CDR3 sequence is 11 residues long. Trimming removed 9 bases at V and 10 bases at J, with 13 bases between. CDR1 is SNHLY and CDR2 is FYNNEI in the germline V gene.